The 18 T cell receptor beta chains below come from one sample, sequenced in a study of regulatory T cells in long-lasting Graves disease. As for time point: newly diagnosed GD, antithyroid drugs for less than 3 months. There was RNA extracted from PBMCs, and the TCR library was made from it. Arm-PCR of CDR3 regions and iRepertoire HTBI primers were used to build TCR beta libraries. TCRdb fed the multiplex PCR reads into MiXCR, producing one record per CDR3 protein. The repertoire holds 620,000 or so distinct CDR3 sequences, roughly 15% seen once, with under 20% in the top ten. In addition, the sample was reused for a study of T cells in Graves' hyperthyroidism and ophthalmopathy.

Sequenced here: peripheral blood mononuclear cells (PBMCs), sampled at new diagnosis, from a patient treated with antithyroid drugs. All receptors come from a woman in her twenties or thirties with Graves disease.

This clonotype was recorded at least ten times. V and J are TRBV20-1 and TRBJ1-5; tentative D call: TRBD1 (6 bases). The V end lost 3 bases, the J end lost 2 bases, and 20 bases lay between the germline ends. The CDR3 length is 17 residues. The germline gives CDR1 DFQATT, CDR2 SNEGSKA (reference sequence). The CDR3 is CSARIFPTGIGNQPQHF. As DNA, the CDR3 is TGCAGTGCTAGGATCTTCCCTACAGGGATTGGCAATCAGCCCCAGCATTTT.

Concerning this clonotype itself: This may be a read error, as it is one base from a much larger clone. The rearrangement joins TRBV6-9 to TRBJ2-4; D gene ambiguous. Germline values: CDR1 MNHGY, CDR2 SVAAGI. This CDR3 is 17 amino acids long. V was cut by 3 bases and J by 2 bases, with 17 bases left in between. The DNA of the CDR3 is TGTGCCAGCAGTTACTCTGTAGCTGCCTCGACCAAAAACATTCAGTACTTC. Translation: CASSYSVAASTKNIQYF.

The chain is built from TRBV29-1 and TRBJ2-7, with D perhaps given as TRBD1 or TRBD2 (5 bases each). Looked up from germline, CDR1 is SQVTM and CDR2 is ANQGSEA. This CDR3 spans 13 amino acids. V was cut by 3 bases and J by 0 bases, with 9 bases left in between. The CDR3 DNA sequence: TGCAGCGTTGAGGAGGACACCTCCTACGAGCAGTACTTC. It encodes CSVEEDTSYEQYF.

This clonotype was seen a few times. The chain joins TRBV5-1 to TRBJ2-7; 11 positions agree with TRBD1. Germline CDR1 SGHRS, CDR2 YFSETQ. The trim removed 3 bases at V and 11 bases at J, leaving 16 bases unmatched. The CDR3 totals 16 residues. The CDR3: CASSYTPSGQGDLEYF. CDR3 in DNA: TGCGCCAGCAGCTATACACCGTCGGGACAGGGGGACCTGGAGTACTTC.

This clonotype was seen ten or more times. V gene TRBV28 combines with J gene TRBJ1-6, with 11 bases identical to TRBD1. This CDR3 has 15 amino acids. Germline CDR1 and CDR2: MDHEN and SYDVKM. J was trimmed by 13 bases and V by 6 bases; bases with no gene match: 11. The DNA of the CDR3 is TGTGCCAGCAGAACACCGGGACAGGGGGGAGGGCCCCTCCACTTT. Encoded protein: CASRTPGQGGGPLHF.

As concerns this clonotype: This clone may be a read error of a much larger clone one base away. The V and J genes are TRBV5-1 and TRBJ1-1, with 7 bases matching TRBD1. Germline V gene data show CDR1 as SGHRS and CDR2 as YFSETQ. This CDR3 region has 19 residues. In DNA form, the CDR3 reads TGCGCCAGCAGCTTGAGCCCGACAGGGCCTTTGGGTAGGAACACTGAAACTTTCTTT. It specifies CASSLSPTGPLGRNTETFF.

Many counts were recorded for this clonotype. The rearrangement uses TRBV5-1 and TRBJ1-5, with TRBD1 matching 10 bases. V shed 4 bases, J shed 5 bases, and the junction held 3 bases outside the gene matches. The V gene's germline CDR1 is SGHRS and CDR2 YFSETQ. The CDR3 is 14 amino acids. The CDR3 sequence: CASSVGTGDQPQHF. As DNA, the CDR3 is TGCGCCAGCAGCGTGGGGACAGGGGATCAGCCCCAGCATTTT.

This chain links TRBV6-1 with TRBJ2-7; D not resolved. Germline V gene data show CDR1 as MNHNS and CDR2 as SASEGT. Trimming took off 8 bases at V and 1 base at J, with 6 bases between the two ends. The CDR3 covers 11 residues. CDR3 sequence: CASAASYEQYF. DNA for the CDR3: TGTGCCAGCGCGGCTTCCTACGAGCAGTACTTC.

The chain employs TRBV18 and TRBJ2-5; 8 bases align to TRBD2. The ends lost 3 bases at V and 5 bases at J; junction bases unmatched: 11. This CDR3 is built from 16 residues. In germline, CDR1 is KGHSH, CDR2 LQKENI. CDR3 DNA sequence: TGTGCCAGCTCACCGATCTCAGCGGGAGCCAGGGAGACCCAGTACTTC. The encoded protein is CASSPISAGARETQYF.

This clonotype was recorded at least ten times. The chain recombines TRBV20-1 with TRBJ1-1, with no clear D. Trimming left V 0 bases short and J 2 bases short, with 7 bases between. Germline V gene lookup returns CDR1 DFQATT and CDR2 SNEGSKA (reference sequence). This CDR3 comprises 13 residues. The CDR3 DNA is TGCAGTGCTAGAGATGGGCTTAACACTGAAGCTTTCTTT. This sequence encodes CSARDGLNTEAFF.

This chain links TRBV3-1 with TRBJ2-6, with D unresolved. Germline assignment: CDR1 LGHDT and CDR2 YNNKEL (reference sequence). CDR3 length equals 14 residues. V was clipped by 6 bases and J by 0 bases, with 6 bases between them. CDR3 bases: TGTGCCAGCAGACCGAGCTCTGGGGCCAACGTCCTGACTTTC. Protein product: CASRPSSGANVLTF.

This clonotype was seen a handful of times. The rearrangement joins TRBV20-1 to TRBJ1-5, with D possibly being TRBD1 (5 bases). The germline CDR1 and CDR2 sequences are DFQATT and SNEGSKA (reference sequence). V was shortened by 5 bases and J by 0 bases, with 8 bases between the two germline ends. The CDR3 consists of 13 residues. CDR3 protein: CSAWGYSNQPQHF. The CDR3 bases are TGCAGTGCTTGGGGGTATAGCAATCAGCCCCAGCATTTT.

The chain's CDR3 is CASSVDQWTEAFF. CDR3 in DNA: TGTGCCAGCAGCGTAGATCAGTGGACTGAAGCTTTCTTT. The gene calls are TRBV9 and TRBJ1-1; D unresolved. Trimming stripped 0 bases from V and 5 bases from J, with 8 bases between. Germline lookup yields CDR1 SGDLS and CDR2 YYNGEE. The length of the CDR3 is 13 residues.

At least ten counts were recorded for this clonotype. V gene TRBV6-1 combines with J gene TRBJ1-5; D is unresolved. Germline V CDR1 and CDR2: MNHNS, SASEGT. This CDR3 comprises 13 residues. V was clipped by 5 bases and J by 2 bases, with 7 bases between them. The CDR3 here is CASSPIGNQPQHF. DNA of the CDR3: TGTGCCAGCAGTCCCATAGGCAATCAGCCCCAGCATTTT.

This clonotype appeared many times. The V and J genes are TRBV7-9 and TRBJ1-1; TRBD1 is a possible D gene (6 bases). V gave up 5 bases and J gave up 1 base, with 11 bases separating them. Germline lookup yields CDR1 SEHNR and CDR2 FQNEAQ (reference sequence). The CDR3 spans 14 residues. In DNA, the CDR3 is TGTGCCAGCAGCCCGGACAGTCAGAACACTGAAGCTTTCTTT. This gives the protein CASSPDSQNTEAFF.

This clonotype was seen only a few times. The genes are TRBV27 and TRBJ2-1; the D gene is possibly TRBD2 (7 bases). V lost 5 bases, J lost 14 bases, and 16 bases lay in between. The V gene's germline CDR1 is MNHEY and CDR2 SMNVEV (reference sequence). CDR3 length: 12 amino acids. CDR3: CASSPPGGREFF. Here the CDR3 DNA reads TGTGCCAGCAGTCCTCCCGGGGGGCGCGAGTTCTTC.

The V call is TRBV5-1, the J call TRBJ2-5, with D perhaps TRBD2 (6 bases). The germline V gene encodes CDR1 SGHRS and CDR2 YFSETQ. Trimming stripped 5 bases from V and 2 bases from J, with 13 bases between. The CDR3 consists of 14 residues. CDR3 DNA: TGCGCCAGCAGTCGGCCCGGGGGTCAAGAGACCCAGTACTTC. It translates to CASSRPGGQETQYF.

This clonotype has at least ten counts. The V gene is TRBV7-9, the J gene TRBJ2-5; either TRBD1 or TRBD2 may supply D (6 bases each). The germline V gene encodes CDR1 SEHNR and CDR2 FQNEAQ (reference sequence). CDR3 size: 16 residues. Deletions cut 1 base from V and 4 bases from J, with 16 bases between. The CDR3 DNA follows: TGTGCCAGCAGCTTAGACGGTGGAGGGGGACGAGAGACCCAGTACTTC. Translated, it gives CASSLDGGGGRETQYF.